This T cell receptor beta chain emerged from a study of metastatic and nonmetastatic thyroid tumors. In the study overall: Repertoire data that came from the blood and tumor or nodule tissue of malignant and benign thyroid patients were compared. Study results and limitations: For both blood and tumor, malignant thyroid tumors reportedly showed significantly higher TCR beta diversity than benign nodules did.

The authors' processing: What underpinned the distant-metastasis classifier for papillary thyroid cancer was the set of CDR3 differences across clinicopathological groups. TCRdb re-clonotyped the PCR reads via MiXCR. TCRdb's processing, not the study's, gives the V and J calls here. The sample lists about 53,000 clones; approximately 22% were seen once. Among the patients, none had received any treatment before thyroid surgery. This CDR3 comprises 15 residues. Per the germline V gene, CDR1 is SGHVS and CDR2 is FQNEAQ. Trimming cost V 4 bases and J 1 base, with 10 bases left between them. This clone was seen many times. Antigen specificity is unknown.

The source of this sequence is a female donor with papillary thyroid cancer or a benign thyroid nodule (not recorded which). Some clones in this sample may be carry-over from other donors' samples. Material: blood. The gene calls are TRBV7-8 and TRBJ2-2, with a tentative D call TRBD2 (5 bases). The CDR3 DNA reads as TGTGCCAGCAGCTCATTCGGGGTGAACACCGGGGAGCTGTTTTTT. It codes for CASSSFGVNTGELFF.